These 3 T cell receptor beta chains came from one sample sequenced in a study of T cell responses to AZD1222 COVID-19 vaccine. Libraries were prepared by immunoSEQ multiplex PCR; TCRdb keeps only in-frame clonotypes and omits some of them. The sample includes roughly 180,000 clones, 80% to 95% of them seen just once. Sample: peripheral blood, taken 28 days after the second AZD1222 dose. The receptor set was obtained from an adult who received the AZD1222 COVID-19 vaccine.

The chain couples TRBV9 to TRBJ2-1; D call uncertain. The CDR3 has 15 residues. CDR1 SGDLS and CDR2 YYNGEE come from the germline V gene. Trimming stripped 3 bases from V and 5 bases from J, with 15 bases between. The CDR3 DNA reads TGTGCCAGCAGCGGTGGTTCTTACTCAAACAATGAGCAGTTCTTC. The encoded protein is CASSGGSYSNNEQFF.

The table lists this clone with a few counts. CDR3 protein: CASSQERQGEKLFF. The CDR3 DNA reads as TGTGCCAGCAGCCAAGAACGACAGGGTGAAAAACTGTTTTTT. This chain connects TRBV4-2 to TRBJ1-4; the match to TRBD1 covers 7 bases. V lost 0 bases, J lost 7 bases, and 2 bases stayed unmatched. The germline V gene has CDR1 LGHNA and CDR2 YNFKEQ. CDR3 length: 14 amino acids.

The chain carries TRBV19 and TRBJ1-5; possibly TRBD1 for D (5 bases). Trimming cost V 1 base and J 6 bases, with 16 bases left between them. Germline V lookup: CDR1 LNHDA, CDR2 SQIVND (reference sequence). This CDR3 contains 16 residues. The CDR3 bases are TGTGCCAGTAGTATAGGGGGCTGGACTTTAGGTCAGCCCCAGCATTTT. Translated: CASSIGGWTLGQPQHF.